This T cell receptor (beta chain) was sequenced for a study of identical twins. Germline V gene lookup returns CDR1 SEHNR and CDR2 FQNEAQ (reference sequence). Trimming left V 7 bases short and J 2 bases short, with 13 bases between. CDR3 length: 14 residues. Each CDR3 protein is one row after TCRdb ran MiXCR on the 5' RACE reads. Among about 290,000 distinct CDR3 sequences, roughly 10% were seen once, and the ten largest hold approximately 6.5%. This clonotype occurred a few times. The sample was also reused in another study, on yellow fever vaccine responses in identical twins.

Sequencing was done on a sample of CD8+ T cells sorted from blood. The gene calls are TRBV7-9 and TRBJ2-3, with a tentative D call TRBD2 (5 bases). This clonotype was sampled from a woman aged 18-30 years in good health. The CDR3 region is CASIGRQYTDTQYF. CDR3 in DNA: TGTGCCAGCATAGGGAGACAATACACAGATACGCAGTATTTT.